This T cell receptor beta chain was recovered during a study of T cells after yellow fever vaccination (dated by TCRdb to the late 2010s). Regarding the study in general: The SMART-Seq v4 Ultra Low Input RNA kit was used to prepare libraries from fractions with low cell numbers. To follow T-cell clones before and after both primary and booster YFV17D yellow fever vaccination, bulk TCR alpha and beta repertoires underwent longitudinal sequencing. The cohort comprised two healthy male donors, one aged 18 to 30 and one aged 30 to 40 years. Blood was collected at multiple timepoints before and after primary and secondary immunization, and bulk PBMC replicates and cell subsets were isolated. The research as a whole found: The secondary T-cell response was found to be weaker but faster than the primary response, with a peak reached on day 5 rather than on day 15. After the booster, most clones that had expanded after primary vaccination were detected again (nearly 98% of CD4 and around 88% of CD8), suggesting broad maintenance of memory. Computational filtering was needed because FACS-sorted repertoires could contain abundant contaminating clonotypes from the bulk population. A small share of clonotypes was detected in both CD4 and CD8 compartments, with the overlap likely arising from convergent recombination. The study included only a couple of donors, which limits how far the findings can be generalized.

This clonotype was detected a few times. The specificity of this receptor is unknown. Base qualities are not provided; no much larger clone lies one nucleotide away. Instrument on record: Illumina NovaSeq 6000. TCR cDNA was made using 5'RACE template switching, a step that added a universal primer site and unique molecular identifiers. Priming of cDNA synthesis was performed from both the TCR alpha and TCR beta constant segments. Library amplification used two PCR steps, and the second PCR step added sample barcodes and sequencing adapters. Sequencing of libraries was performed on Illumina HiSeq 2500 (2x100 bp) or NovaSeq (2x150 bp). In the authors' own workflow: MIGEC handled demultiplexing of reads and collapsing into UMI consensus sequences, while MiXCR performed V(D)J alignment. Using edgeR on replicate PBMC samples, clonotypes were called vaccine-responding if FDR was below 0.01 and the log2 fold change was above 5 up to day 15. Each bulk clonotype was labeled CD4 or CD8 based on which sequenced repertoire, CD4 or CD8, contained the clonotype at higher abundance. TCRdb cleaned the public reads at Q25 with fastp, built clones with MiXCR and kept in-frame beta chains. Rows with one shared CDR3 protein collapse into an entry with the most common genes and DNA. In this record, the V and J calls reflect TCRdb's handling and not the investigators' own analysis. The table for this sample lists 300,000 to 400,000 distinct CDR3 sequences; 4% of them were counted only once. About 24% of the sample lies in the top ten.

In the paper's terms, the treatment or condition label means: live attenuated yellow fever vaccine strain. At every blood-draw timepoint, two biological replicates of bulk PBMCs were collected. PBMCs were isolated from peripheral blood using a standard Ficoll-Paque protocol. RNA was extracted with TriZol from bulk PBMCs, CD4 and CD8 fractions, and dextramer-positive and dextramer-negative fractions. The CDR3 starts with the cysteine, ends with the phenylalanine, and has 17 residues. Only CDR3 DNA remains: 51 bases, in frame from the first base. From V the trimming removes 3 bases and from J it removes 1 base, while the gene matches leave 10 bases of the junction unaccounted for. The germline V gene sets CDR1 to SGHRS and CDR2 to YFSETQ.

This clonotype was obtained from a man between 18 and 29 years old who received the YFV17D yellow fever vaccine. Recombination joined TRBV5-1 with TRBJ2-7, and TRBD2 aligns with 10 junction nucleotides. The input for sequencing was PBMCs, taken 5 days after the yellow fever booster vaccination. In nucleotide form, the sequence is TGCGCCAGCAGCTCCGGATATCCAGCGGGGGGGTCCTACGAGCAGTACTTC. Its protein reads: CASSSGYPAGGSYEQYF.